A selection of T cell receptor beta chains follows, all from one sample in a study of blood T cell repertoires in COVID-19. This table comes from immunoSEQ multiplex PCR, and its TCRdb copy is limited to in-frame clones, with some not included. This sample has a few hundred thousand clones, with approximately 80% found just once. Sequencing used PBMCs or T cells enriched from blood (not recorded which). These receptor sequences come from a woman aged 40 to 55 with acute COVID-19. Each CDR3 is given with its conserved first and last residue. D genes are given only for firm matches. Rows give clone size only sometimes, using once, few, many, or a class for an expanded clone.

NA	TRBV6-2/TRBV6-3	NA	TRBJ2-7	CASSPRGNYEQYF	TGTGCCAGCAGCCCAAGGGGTAACTACGAGCAGTACTTC
TRBD1	TRBV7-8	NA	TRBJ2-5	CASNPTGEGEVQETQYF	TGTGCCAGCAACCCTACAGGGGAAGGAGAGGTCCAAGAGACCCAGTACTTC
NA	TRBV25-1	NA	TRBJ1-2	CASSESTGRSGYTF	TGTGCCAGCAGTGAGTCCACAGGAAGATCTGGCTACACCTTC
NA	TRBV6-2/TRBV6-3	NA	TRBJ1-5	CASSFQGDQPQHF	TGTGCCAGCAGTTTTCAGGGCGATCAGCCCCAGCATTTT
TRBD1	TRBV19	few	TRBJ2-7	CASSRDSSYEQYF	TGTGCCAGTAGCAGGGACAGCTCCTACGAGCAGTACTTC
TRBD2	TRBV20-1	NA	TRBJ2-3	CRVRGEDTQYF	TGCAGAGTGCGGGGGGAGGATACGCAGTATTTT
NA	TRBV11-3	NA	TRBJ2-1	CASSEGNSAEQFF	TGTGCCAGCAGCGAGGGAAATAGCGCAGAGCAGTTCTTC
NA	TRBV20-1	NA	TRBJ1-2	CSATGVYGYTF	TGCAGTGCTACAGGGGTCTATGGCTACACCTTC
NA	TRBV2	NA	TRBJ1-4	CASSVDSPNEKLFF	TGTGCCAGCTCCGTGGACAGTCCTAATGAAAAACTGTTTTTT
NA	TRBV5-4	NA	TRBJ2-3	CASSLGSGTDTQYF	TGTGCCAGCAGCTTGGGTAGCGGCACAGATACGCAGTATTTT
TRBD2	TRBV15	NA	TRBJ2-1	CATSRGTSGNEQFF	TGTGCCACCAGCCGAGGGACTAGCGGTAATGAGCAGTTCTTC
TRBD2	TRBV28	NA	TRBJ2-3	CASTLLASGSADTQYF	TGTGCCAGCACCTTACTGGCTAGCGGGAGTGCAGATACGCAGTATTTT
TRBD2	TRBV7-2	medium-sized	TRBJ2-7	CASSERELSYEQYF	TGTGCCAGCAGTGAGCGGGAGCTCTCCTACGAGCAGTACTTC
TRBD1	TRBV5-4	once	TRBJ1-1	CASSLSTTGADEAFF	TGTGCCAGCAGCTTGTCGACGACAGGGGCCGATGAGGCTTTCTTT
NA	TRBV3-1/TRBV3-2	NA	TRBJ2-7	CASSQDPSSYEQYF	TGTGCCAGCAGCCAAGATCCTAGTTCCTACGAGCAGTACTTC
TRBD2	TRBV5-1	many	TRBJ2-5	CASRDRPREGETQYF	TGCGCCAGCAGGGACCGGCCCCGGGAGGGAGAGACCCAGTACTTC
NA	TRBV6-1	once	TRBJ1-4	CASSEEQPATNEKLFF	TGTGCCAGCAGTGAAGAACAGCCTGCAACTAATGAAAAACTGTTTTTT
TRBD1	TRBV28	NA	TRBJ1-2	CASSIGTGRDGYTF	TGTGCCAGCAGTATAGGGACAGGGCGCGATGGCTACACCTTC
TRBD1	TRBV5-1	NA	TRBJ1-2	CASSRGQSYGYTF	TGCGCCAGCAGCCGGGGACAGAGCTATGGCTACACCTTC
TRBD1	TRBV13	NA	TRBJ1-1	CASSDRGRTEAFF	TGTGCCAGCAGCGACAGGGGGCGGACTGAAGCTTTCTTT
NA	TRBV5-1	NA	TRBJ2-1	CASRIDNYNEQFF	TGCGCCAGCAGGATAGACAACTACAATGAGCAGTTCTTC
TRBD2	TRBV23-1	NA	TRBJ2-3	CASSLPGLAGTDTQYF	TGCGCCAGCAGCCTCCCGGGACTAGCGGGGACAGATACGCAGTATTTT
TRBD2	TRBV19	NA	TRBJ2-2	CASTPGTSGRAVKAGELFF	TGTGCCAGTACTCCCGGGACTAGCGGGAGGGCCGTGAAAGCCGGGGAGCTGTTTTTT
NA	TRBV30	NA	TRBJ2-3	CAWSVTGKTTDTQYF	TGTGCCTGGAGTGTAACAGGGAAGACCACAGATACGCAGTATTTT
TRBD1	TRBV6-5	NA	TRBJ1-5	CASSPTGGAQPQHF	TGTGCCAGCAGTCCTACAGGGGGCGCTCAGCCCCAGCATTTT
NA	TRBV3-1/TRBV3-2	NA	TRBJ2-1	CASSQGVVASSYNEQFF	TGTGCCAGCAGCCAAGGGGTCGTGGCTAGCTCCTACAATGAGCAGTTCTTC
TRBD1	TRBV6-4	few	TRBJ1-2	CASNSGQGGGYTF	TGTGCCAGTAACTCCGGACAGGGGGGTGGCTACACCTTC
TRBD1	TRBV7-3	NA	TRBJ2-1	CASSRDRGLNEQFF	TGTGCCAGCAGCCGGGACAGGGGTTTGAATGAGCAGTTCTTC
NA	TRBV29-1	NA	TRBJ1-1	CSVVKGRNTEAFF	TGCAGCGTTGTTAAGGGGCGGAACACTGAAGCTTTCTTT
TRBD2	TRBV5-1	NA	TRBJ2-1	CASSLAWTSGRGDEQFF	TGCGCCAGCAGCTTGGCTTGGACTAGCGGGAGAGGGGATGAGCAGTTCTTC
NA	TRBV28	NA	TRBJ1-4	CASNRPRGEKLFF	TGTGCCAGCAACAGGCCGAGGGGGGAAAAACTGTTTTTT
TRBD1	TRBV2	once	TRBJ1-2	CASRFTGALGYTF	TGTGCCAGCAGGTTCACAGGGGCACTGGGCTACACCTTC
NA	TRBV19	NA	TRBJ2-1	CATSLDNQLYNEQFF	TGTGCCACCTCACTTGACAACCAACTTTACAATGAGCAGTTCTTC
NA	TRBV5-4	NA	TRBJ2-7	CASSDQGRKSHF	TGTGCCAGCAGCGATCAGGGCCGGAAATCCCACTTC
NA	TRBV7-9	NA	TRBJ1-5	CASSFSSPSNQPQHF	TGTGCCAGCAGCTTTAGTTCCCCTAGCAATCAGCCCCAGCATTTT
NA	TRBV30	NA	TRBJ2-7	CAWSWRSGTSSYEQYF	TGTGCCTGGAGTTGGAGATCAGGGACAAGCTCCTACGAGCAGTACTTC
TRBD1	TRBV28	NA	TRBJ1-2	CASSSVTGVYGYTF	TGTGCCAGCAGTTCCGTCACAGGGGTCTATGGCTACACCTTC
NA	TRBV5-5	once	TRBJ1-2	CASSLDYNYGYTF	TGTGCCAGCAGCCTAGATTATAACTATGGCTACACCTTC
TRBD1	TRBV5-1	NA	TRBJ2-5	CASRHGTGEFRAQYF	TGCGCCAGCAGGCACGGGACAGGGGAATTTCGAGCCCAGTACTTC
TRBD1	TRBV9	NA	TRBJ2-2	CASSDMTGGSNTGELFF	TGTGCCAGCAGCGACATGACAGGGGGCAGTAACACCGGGGAGCTGTTTTTT
TRBD2	TRBV5-1	NA	TRBJ2-3	CASSQTGGGDTQYF	TGCGCCAGCAGCCAGACGGGAGGTGGAGATACGCAGTATTTT
TRBD2	TRBV19	NA	TRBJ2-2	CASKVAGVTGELFF	TGTGCCAGTAAGGTCGCGGGAGTCACCGGGGAGCTGTTTTTT
NA	TRBV24-1	NA	TRBJ2-4	CATSDAGYKNIQYF	TGTGCCACCAGTGATGCAGGATACAAAAACATTCAGTACTTC
TRBD1	TRBV27	NA	TRBJ1-2	CASSAGQGAYGYTF	TGTGCCAGCAGTGCCGGACAGGGTGCCTATGGCTACACCTTC
TRBD1	TRBV3-1/TRBV3-2	NA	TRBJ1-4	CASSQEGSDRGNEKLFF	TGTGCCAGCAGCCAAGAAGGCTCTGACAGGGGGAATGAAAAACTGTTTTTT